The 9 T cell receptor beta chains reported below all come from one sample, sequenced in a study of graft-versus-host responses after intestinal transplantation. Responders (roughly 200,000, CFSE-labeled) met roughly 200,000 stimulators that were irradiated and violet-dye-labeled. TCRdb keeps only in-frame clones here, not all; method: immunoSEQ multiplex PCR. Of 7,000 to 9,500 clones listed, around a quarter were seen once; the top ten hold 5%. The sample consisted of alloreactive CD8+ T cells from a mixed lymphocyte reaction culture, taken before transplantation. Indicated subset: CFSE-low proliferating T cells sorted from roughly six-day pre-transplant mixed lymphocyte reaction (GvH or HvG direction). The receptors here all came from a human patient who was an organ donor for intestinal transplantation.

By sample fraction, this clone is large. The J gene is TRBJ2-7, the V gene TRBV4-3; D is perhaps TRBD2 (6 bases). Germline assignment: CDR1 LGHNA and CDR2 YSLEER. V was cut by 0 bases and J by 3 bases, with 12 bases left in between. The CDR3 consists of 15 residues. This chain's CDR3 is CASSQERLGGYEQYF. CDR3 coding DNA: TGCGCCAGCAGCCAAGAGCGGTTGGGGGGCTACGAGCAGTACTTC.

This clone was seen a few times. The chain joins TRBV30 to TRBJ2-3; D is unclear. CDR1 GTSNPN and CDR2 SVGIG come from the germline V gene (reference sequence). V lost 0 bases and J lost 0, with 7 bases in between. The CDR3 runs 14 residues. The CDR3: CAWSVSSSTDTQYF. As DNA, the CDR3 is TGTGCCTGGAGTGTAAGCTCTAGCACAGATACGCAGTATTTT. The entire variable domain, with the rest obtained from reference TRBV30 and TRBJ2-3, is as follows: SQTIHQWPATLVQPVGSPLSLECTVEGTSNPNLYWYRQAAGRGLQLLFYSVGIGQISSEVPQNLSASRPQDRQFILSSKKLLLSDSGFYLCAWSVSSSTDTQYFGPGTRLTVL.

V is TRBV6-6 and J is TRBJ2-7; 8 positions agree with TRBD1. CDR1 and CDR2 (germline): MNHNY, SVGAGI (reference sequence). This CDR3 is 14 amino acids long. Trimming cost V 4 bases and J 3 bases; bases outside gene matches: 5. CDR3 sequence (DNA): TGTGCCAGCAGTTTCTCCACAGGGGGCTACGAGCAGTACTTC. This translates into CASSFSTGGYEQYF.

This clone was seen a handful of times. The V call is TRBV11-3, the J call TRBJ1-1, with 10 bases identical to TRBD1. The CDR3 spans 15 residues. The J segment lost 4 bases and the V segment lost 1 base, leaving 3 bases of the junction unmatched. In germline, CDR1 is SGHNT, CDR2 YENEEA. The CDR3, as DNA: TGTGCCAGCAGCTTAGCGAGGACAGGGGGCACTGAAGCTTTCTTT. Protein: CASSLARTGGTEAFF.

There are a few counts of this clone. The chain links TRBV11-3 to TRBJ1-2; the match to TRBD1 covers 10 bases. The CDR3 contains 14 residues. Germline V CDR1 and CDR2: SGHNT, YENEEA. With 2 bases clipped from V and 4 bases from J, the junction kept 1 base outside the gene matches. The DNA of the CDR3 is TGTGCCAGCAGCTTATGGACAGGGGGCTATGGCTACACCTTC. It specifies CASSLWTGGYGYTF.

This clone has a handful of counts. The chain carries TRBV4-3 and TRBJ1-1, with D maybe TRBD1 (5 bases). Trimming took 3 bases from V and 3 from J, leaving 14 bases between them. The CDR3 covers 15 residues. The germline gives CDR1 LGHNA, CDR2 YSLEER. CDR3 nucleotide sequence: TGCGCCAGCAGCCAGGACCTCGGGGGTTACACTGAAGCTTTCTTT. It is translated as CASSQDLGGYTEAFF.

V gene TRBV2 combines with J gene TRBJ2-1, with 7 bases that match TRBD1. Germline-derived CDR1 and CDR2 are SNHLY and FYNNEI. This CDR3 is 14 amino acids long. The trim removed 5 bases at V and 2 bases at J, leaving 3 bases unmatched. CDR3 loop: CASSSDRAYNEQFF. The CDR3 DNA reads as TGTGCCAGCAGTTCCGACAGGGCCTACAATGAGCAGTTCTTC.

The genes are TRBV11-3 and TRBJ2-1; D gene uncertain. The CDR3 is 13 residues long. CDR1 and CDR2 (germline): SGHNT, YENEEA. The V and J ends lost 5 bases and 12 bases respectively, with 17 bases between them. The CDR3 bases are TGTGCCAGCAGCGACCCCGGTTCCTCCGGGCAGTTCTTC. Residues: CASSDPGSSGQFF. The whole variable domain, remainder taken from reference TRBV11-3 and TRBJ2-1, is EAGVVQSPRYKIIEKKQPVAFWCNPISGHNTLYWYLQNLGQGPELLIRYENEEAVDDSQLPKDRFSAERLKGVDSTLKIQPAELGDSAVYLCASSDPGSSGQFFGPGTRLTVL.

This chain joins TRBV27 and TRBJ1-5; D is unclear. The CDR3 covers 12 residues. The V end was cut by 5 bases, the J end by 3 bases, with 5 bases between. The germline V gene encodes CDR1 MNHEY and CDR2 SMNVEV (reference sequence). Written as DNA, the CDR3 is TGTGCCAGCAGTCCTCACAATCAGCCCCAGCATTTT. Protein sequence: CASSPHNQPQHF.